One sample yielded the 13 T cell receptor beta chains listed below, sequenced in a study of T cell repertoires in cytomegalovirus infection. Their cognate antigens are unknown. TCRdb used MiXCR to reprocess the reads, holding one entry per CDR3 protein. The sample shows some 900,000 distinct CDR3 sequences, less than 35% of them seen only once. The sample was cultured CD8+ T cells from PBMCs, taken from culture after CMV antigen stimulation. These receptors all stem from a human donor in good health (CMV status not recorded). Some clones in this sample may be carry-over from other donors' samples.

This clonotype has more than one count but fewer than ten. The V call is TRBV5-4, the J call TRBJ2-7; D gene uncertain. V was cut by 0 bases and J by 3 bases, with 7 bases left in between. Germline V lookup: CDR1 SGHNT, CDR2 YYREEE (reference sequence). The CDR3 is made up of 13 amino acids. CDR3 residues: CASSLEGIYEQYV. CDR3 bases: TGTGCCAGCAGCTTGGAGGGTATCTACGAGCAGTACGTC.

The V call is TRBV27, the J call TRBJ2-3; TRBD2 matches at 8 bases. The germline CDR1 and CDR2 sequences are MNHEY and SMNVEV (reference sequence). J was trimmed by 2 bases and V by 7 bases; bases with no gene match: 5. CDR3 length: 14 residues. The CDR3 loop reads CASTGRGVTDTQYF. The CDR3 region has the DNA TGTGCCAGCACGGGGCGGGGGGTCACAGATACGCAGTATTTT.

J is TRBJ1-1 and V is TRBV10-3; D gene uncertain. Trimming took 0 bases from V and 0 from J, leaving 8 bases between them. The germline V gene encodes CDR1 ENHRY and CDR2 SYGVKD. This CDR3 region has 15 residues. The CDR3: CAISESLDLNTEAFF. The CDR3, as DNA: TGTGCCATCAGTGAGTCACTGGACCTGAACACTGAAGCTTTCTTT.

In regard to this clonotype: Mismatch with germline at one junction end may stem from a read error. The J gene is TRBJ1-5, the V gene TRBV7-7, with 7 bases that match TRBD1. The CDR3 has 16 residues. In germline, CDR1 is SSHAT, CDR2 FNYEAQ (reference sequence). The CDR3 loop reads CASSYIYGTENQPQHF. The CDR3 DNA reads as TGTGCTAGCAGCTATATATACGGGACAGAGAATCAGCCCCAGCATTTT. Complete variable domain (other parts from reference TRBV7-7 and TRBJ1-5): GAGVSQSPRYKVTKRGQDVTLRCDPISSHATLYWYQQALGQGPEFLTYFNYEAQPDKSGLPSDRFSAERPEGSISTLTIQRTEQRDSAMYRCASSYIYGTENQPQHFGDGTRLSIL.

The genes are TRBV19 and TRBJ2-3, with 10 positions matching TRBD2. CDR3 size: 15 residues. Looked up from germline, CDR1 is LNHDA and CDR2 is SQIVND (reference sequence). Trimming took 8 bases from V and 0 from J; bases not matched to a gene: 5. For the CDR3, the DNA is TGTGCCAGTCAGTTACTAGCGGGAAGCACAGATACGCAGTATTTT. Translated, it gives CASQLLAGSTDTQYF. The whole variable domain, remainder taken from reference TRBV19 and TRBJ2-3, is DGGITQSPKYLFRKEGQNVTLSCEQNLNHDAMYWYRQDPGQGLRLIYYSQIVNDFQKGDIAEGYSVSREKKESFPLTVTSAQKNPTAFYLCASQLLAGSTDTQYFGPGTRLTVL.

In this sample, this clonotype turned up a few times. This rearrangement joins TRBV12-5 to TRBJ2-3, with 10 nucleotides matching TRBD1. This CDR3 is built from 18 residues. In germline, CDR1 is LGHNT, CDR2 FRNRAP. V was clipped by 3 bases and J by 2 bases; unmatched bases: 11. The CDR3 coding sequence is TGTGCTAGTGGTTTTCAGACGGAGGGGACAGGGGCCACAGATACGCAGTATTTT. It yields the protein CASGFQTEGTGATDTQYF. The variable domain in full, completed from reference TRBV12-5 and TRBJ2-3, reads DARVTQTPRHKVTEMGQEVTMRCQPILGHNTVFWYRQTMMQGLELLAYFRNRAPLDDSGMPKDRFSAEMPDATLATLKIQPSEPRDSAVYFCASGFQTEGTGATDTQYFGPGTRLTVL.

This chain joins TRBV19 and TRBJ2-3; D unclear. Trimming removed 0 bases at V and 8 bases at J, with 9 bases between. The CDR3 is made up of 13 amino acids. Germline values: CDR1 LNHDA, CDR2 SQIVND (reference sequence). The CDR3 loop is CASSIDWSGTQYF. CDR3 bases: TGTGCCAGTAGTATAGATTGGTCAGGTACGCAGTATTTT. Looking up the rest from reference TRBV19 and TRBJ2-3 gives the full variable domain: DGGITQSPKYLFRKEGQNVTLSCEQNLNHDAMYWYRQDPGQGLRLIYYSQIVNDFQKGDIAEGYSVSREKKESFPLTVTSAQKNPTAFYLCASSIDWSGTQYFGPGTRLTVL.

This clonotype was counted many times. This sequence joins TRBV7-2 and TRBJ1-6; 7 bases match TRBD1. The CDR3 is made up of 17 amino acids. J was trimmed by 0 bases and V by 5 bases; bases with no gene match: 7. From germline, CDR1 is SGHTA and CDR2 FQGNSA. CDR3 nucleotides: TGTGCCAGCAGCCTCGGGACAGATATCTCCTATAATTCACCCCTCCACTTT. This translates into CASSLGTDISYNSPLHF.

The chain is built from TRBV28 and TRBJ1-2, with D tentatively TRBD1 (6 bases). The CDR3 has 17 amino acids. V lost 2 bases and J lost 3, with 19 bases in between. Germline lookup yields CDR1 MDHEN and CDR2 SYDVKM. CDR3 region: CASSLTTEQGEDYGYTF. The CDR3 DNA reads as TGTGCCAGCAGTTTAACAACAGAACAGGGAGAGGACTATGGCTACACCTTC.

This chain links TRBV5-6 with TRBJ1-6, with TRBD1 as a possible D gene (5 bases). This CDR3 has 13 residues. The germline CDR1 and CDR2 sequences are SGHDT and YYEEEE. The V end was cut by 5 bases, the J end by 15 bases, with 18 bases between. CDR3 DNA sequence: TGTGCCAGCAGTTCCCCGAGGACACCTCGCCTCCACTTT. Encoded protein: CASSSPRTPRLHF.

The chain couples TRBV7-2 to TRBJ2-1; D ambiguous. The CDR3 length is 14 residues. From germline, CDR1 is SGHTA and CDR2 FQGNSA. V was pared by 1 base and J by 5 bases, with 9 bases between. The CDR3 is CASSLVNFDNEQFF. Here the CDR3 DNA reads TGTGCCAGCAGCTTAGTAAACTTCGACAATGAGCAGTTCTTC.

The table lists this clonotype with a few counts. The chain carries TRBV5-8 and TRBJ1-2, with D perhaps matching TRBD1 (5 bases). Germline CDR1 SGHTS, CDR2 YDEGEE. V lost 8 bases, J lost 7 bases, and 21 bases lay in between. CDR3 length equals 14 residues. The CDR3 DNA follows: TGTGCCAGTGAACCGCGGGGCAGGGTTTCTGGCTACACCTTC. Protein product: CASEPRGRVSGYTF.

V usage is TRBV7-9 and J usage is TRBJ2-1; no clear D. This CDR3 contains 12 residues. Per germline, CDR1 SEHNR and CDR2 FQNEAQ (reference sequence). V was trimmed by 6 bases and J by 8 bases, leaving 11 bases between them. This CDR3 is CASSYRKDEQFF. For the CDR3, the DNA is TGTGCCAGCAGTTATCGTAAGGATGAGCAGTTCTTC.